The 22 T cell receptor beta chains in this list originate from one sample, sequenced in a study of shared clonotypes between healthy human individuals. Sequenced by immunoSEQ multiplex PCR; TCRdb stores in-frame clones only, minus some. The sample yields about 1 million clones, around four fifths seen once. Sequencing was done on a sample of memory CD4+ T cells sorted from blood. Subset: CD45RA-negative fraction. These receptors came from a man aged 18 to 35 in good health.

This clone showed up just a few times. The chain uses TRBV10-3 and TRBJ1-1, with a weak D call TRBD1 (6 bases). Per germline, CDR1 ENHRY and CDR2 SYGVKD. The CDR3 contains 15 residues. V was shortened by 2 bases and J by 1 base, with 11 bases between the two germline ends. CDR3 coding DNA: TGTGCCATCAGTGAGATACAGGGTTGGAACACTGAAGCTTTCTTT. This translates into CAISEIQGWNTEAFF.

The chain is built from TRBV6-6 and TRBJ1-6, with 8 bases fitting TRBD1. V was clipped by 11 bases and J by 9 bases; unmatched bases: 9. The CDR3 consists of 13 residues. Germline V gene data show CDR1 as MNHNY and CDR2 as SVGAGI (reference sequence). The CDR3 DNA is TGTGCCGTGCACAGGGGGGTGAGTTCACCCCTCCACTTT. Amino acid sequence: CAVHRGVSSPLHF.

CDR3 DNA sequence: TGCGCCAGCAGCTTGAGTAGCGTCGCCGAGCAGTACTTC. Amino acid sequence: CASSLSSVAEQYF. The chain combines TRBV5-1 with TRBJ2-7; D perhaps matches TRBD2 (5 bases). Germline assignment: CDR1 SGHRS and CDR2 YFSETQ. V was shortened by 1 base and J by 6 bases, with 11 bases between the two germline ends. CDR3 length equals 13 residues.

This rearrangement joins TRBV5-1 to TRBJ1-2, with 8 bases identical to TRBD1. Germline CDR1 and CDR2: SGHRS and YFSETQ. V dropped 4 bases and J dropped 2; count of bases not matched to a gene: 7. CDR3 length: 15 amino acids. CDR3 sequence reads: CASSQFSGGNYGYTF. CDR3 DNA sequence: TGCGCCAGCAGCCAGTTCTCAGGGGGCAACTATGGCTACACCTTC.

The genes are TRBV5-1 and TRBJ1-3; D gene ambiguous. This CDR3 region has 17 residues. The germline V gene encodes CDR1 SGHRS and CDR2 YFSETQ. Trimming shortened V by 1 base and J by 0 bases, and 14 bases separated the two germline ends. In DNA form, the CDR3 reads TGCGCCAGCAGCTTGACCGGGGAGTCGAACTCTGGAAACACCATATATTTT. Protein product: CASSLTGESNSGNTIYF.

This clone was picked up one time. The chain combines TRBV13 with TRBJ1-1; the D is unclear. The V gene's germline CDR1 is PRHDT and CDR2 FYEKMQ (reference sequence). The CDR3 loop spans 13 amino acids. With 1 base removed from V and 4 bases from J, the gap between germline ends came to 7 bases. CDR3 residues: CASSLVLATEAFF. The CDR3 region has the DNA TGTGCCAGCAGCTTAGTCTTAGCCACTGAAGCTTTCTTT. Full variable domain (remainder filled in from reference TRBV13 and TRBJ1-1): AAGVIQSPRHLIKEKRETATLKCYPIPRHDTVYWYQQGPGQDPQFLISFYEKMQSDKGSIPDRFSAQQFSDYHSELNMSSLELGDSALYFCASSLVLATEAFFGQGTRLTVV.

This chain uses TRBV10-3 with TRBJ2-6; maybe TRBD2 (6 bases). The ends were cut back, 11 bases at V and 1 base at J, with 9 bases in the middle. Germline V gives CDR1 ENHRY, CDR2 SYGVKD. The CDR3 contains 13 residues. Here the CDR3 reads CAAGGSGANVLTF. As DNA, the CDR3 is TGTGCCGCCGGGGGTTCTGGGGCCAACGTCCTGACTTTC.

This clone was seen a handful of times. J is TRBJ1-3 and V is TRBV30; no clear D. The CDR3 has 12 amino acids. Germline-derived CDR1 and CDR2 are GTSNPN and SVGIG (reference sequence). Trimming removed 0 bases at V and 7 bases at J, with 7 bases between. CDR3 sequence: CAWSVMDNTIYF. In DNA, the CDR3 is TGTGCCTGGAGTGTAATGGATAACACCATATATTTT.

CDR3: CASSLGEAETQYF. The CDR3 DNA is TGTGCCAGCAGCCTCGGAGAGGCCGAGACCCAGTACTTC. The chain couples TRBV7-6 to TRBJ2-5; D is undetermined. CDR1 is SGHVS, CDR2 FNYEAQ, per germline. V lost 5 bases, J lost 5 bases, and 12 bases lay in between. The CDR3 covers 13 residues.

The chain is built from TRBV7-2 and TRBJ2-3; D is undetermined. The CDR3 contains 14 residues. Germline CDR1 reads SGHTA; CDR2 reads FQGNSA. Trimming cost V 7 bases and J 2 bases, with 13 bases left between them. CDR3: CASTRPSHTDTQYF. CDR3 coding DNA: TGTGCCAGCACTCGACCGTCCCACACAGATACGCAGTATTTT.

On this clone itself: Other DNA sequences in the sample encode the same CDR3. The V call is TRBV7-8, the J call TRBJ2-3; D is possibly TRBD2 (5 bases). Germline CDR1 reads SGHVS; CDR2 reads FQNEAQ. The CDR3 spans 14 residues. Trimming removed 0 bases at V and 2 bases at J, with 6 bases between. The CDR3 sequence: CASSLAADTDTQYF. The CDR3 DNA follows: TGTGCCAGCAGCTTAGCAGCGGACACAGATACGCAGTATTTT.

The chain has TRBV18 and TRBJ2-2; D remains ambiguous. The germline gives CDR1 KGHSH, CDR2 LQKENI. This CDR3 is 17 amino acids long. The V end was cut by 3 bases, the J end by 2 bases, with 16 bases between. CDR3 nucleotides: TGTGCCAGCTCACCCCGGACCCTTCAGCTCAACACCGGGGAGCTGTTTTTT. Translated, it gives CASSPRTLQLNTGELFF.

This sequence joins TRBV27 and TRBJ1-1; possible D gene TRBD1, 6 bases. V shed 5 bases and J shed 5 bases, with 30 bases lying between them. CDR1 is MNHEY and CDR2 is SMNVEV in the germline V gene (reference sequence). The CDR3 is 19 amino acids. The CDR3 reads CASSPPGRGGLLYRTEAFF. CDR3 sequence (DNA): TGTGCCAGCAGTCCACCTGGAAGGGGGGGACTTTTGTATAGGACTGAAGCTTTCTTT.

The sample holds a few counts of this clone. CDR3 nucleotides: TGTGCCAGTAGTATAGCTGGGATAGGACCCTACGAGCAGTACTTC. This encodes CASSIAGIGPYEQYF. The chain uses TRBV19 and TRBJ2-7, with unresolved D. V lost 1 base, J lost 2 bases, and 12 bases lay in between. CDR1 LNHDA and CDR2 SQIVND come from the germline V gene (reference sequence). The CDR3 is 15 amino acids.

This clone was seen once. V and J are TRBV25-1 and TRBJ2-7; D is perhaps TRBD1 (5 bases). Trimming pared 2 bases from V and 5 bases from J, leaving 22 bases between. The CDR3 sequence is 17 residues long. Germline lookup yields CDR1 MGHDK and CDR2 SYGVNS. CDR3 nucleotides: TGTGCCAGCAGTGAACGTGTCCGGGCAGGGAAATTCGACGAGCAGTACTTC. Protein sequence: CASSERVRAGKFDEQYF.

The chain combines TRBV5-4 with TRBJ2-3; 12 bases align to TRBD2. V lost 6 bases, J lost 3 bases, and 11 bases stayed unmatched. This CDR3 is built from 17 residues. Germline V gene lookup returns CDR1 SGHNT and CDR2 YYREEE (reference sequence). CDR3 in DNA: TGTGCCAGCATGGGGCCGCTAGCGGGAGGGAGGACAGATACGCAGTATTTT. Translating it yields CASMGPLAGGRTDTQYF.

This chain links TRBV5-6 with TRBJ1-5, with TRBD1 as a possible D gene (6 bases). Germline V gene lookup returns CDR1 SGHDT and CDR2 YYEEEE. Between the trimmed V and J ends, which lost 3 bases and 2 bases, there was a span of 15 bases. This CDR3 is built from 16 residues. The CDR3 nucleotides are TGTGCCAGCAGCTCTTTGACAGGCTTCGGCAATCAGCCCCAGCATTTT. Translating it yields CASSSLTGFGNQPQHF.

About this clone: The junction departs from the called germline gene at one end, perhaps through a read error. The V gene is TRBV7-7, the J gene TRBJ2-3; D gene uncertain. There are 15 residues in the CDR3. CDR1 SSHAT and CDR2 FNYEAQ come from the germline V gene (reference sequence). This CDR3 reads CASSLGQTSTDTQYF. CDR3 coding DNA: TGTGCTAGCAGCTTAGGGCAGACTAGCACAGATACGCAGTATTTT.

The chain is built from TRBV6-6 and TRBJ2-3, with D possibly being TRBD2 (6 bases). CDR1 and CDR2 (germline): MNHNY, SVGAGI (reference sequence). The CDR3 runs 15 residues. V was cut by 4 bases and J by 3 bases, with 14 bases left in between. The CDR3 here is CASSLGGGATDTQYF. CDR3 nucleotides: TGTGCCAGCAGTTTGGGCGGCGGGGCGACAGATACGCAGTATTTT.

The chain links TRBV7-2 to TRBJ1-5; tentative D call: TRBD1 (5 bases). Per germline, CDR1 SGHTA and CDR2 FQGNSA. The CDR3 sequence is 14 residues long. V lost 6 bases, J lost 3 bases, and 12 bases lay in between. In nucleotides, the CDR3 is TGTGCCAGCAGTAGGGACGGATACAATCAGCCCCAGCATTTT. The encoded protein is CASSRDGYNQPQHF.

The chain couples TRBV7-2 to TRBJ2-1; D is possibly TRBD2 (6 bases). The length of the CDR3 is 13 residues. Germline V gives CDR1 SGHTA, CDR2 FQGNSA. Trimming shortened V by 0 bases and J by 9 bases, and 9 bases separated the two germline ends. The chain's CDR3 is CASSLAIAAEQFF. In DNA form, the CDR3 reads TGTGCCAGCAGCTTAGCGATAGCGGCTGAGCAGTTCTTC.

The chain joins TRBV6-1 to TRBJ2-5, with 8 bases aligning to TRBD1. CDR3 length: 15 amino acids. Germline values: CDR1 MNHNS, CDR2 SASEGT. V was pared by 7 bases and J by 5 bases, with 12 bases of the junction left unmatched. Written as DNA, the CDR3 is TGTGCCAGCAACCCAGGGGGCGAGCGGTATGAGACCCAGTACTTC. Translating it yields CASNPGGERYETQYF.